This TCR beta chain was captured in a study of T cell changes during pregnancy in multiple sclerosis. Clones were read by immunoSEQ multiplex PCR, and TCRdb kept only the in-frame ones, dropping some. The table includes approximately 45,000 clones, around nine tenths detected once. Notes on this clone: Other DNA sequences within the sample encode an identical CDR3.

The germline gives CDR1 SGHDT, CDR2 YYEEEE. J lost 3 bases, V lost 0 bases, and 0 bases had no gene match. The CDR3 totals 15 residues. The sequence was obtained from a female donor in good health, enrolled as a control in a pregnancy study. This specimen was CD4+ T cells from peripheral blood mononuclear cells, taken in the second trimester of pregnancy. This chain joins TRBV5-6 and TRBJ1-4, with 9 positions matching TRBD1. The CDR3 sequence is CASSLGQGANEKLFF. CDR3 DNA: TGTGCCAGCAGCTTGGGACAGGGGGCTAATGAAAAACTGTTTTTT.